These T cell receptor beta chains were read from a single sample in a study of shared clonotypes between healthy human individuals. The repertoire was sequenced with immunoSEQ multiplex PCR; TCRdb's copy has only in-frame clones and lacks some. This repertoire shows approximately 2.5 million clones, 93% found once; its top ten account for about 0.38%. Sequencing was carried out using naive CD4+ T cells from PBMCs. The receptor source for this set is a man younger than 35 in good health. Some clones in this sample may be carry-over from other donors' samples. CDR3s leave out the opening cysteine and the closing phenylalanine or tryptophan. The order of the fields is CDR3 protein, J gene, V gene.

cdr3_aa: AIGATVNLETQY
j_call: TRBJ2-5
v_call: TRBV10-3

cdr3_aa: ASTKGVNTEAF
j_call: TRBJ1-1
v_call: TRBV2

cdr3_aa: SVEGSGRLYNEQF
j_call: TRBJ2-1
v_call: TRBV29-1

cdr3_aa: ASRYGTGSYEQY
j_call: TRBJ2-7
v_call: TRBV27

cdr3_aa: ASSLGLAGDTQY
j_call: TRBJ2-3
v_call: TRBV7-6

cdr3_aa: ASSFAGPGNTIY
j_call: TRBJ1-3
v_call: TRBV11-3

cdr3_aa: ASSPDRAYEQY
j_call: TRBJ2-7
v_call: TRBV27

cdr3_aa: ASIPRGGQNTEAF
j_call: TRBJ1-1
v_call: TRBV5-1

cdr3_aa: ASSLGPGTGDTGELF
j_call: TRBJ2-2
v_call: TRBV5-1

cdr3_aa: ASSSIEVGNTEAF
j_call: TRBJ1-1
v_call: TRBV6-5

cdr3_aa: ASSDSLRGTHFNYGYT
j_call: TRBJ1-2
v_call: TRBV28

cdr3_aa: AWRKISTRYNEQF
j_call: TRBJ2-1
v_call: TRBV30

cdr3_aa: ASSRTSTSTDTQY
j_call: TRBJ2-3
v_call: TRBV11-3

cdr3_aa: ASSLVSGGWRTYEQY
j_call: TRBJ2-7
v_call: TRBV5-6

cdr3_aa: ASSLGYRDQPQH
j_call: TRBJ1-5
v_call: TRBV7-3

cdr3_aa: ASSLLGGSNEKLF
j_call: TRBJ1-4
v_call: TRBV5-4

cdr3_aa: ASSYTGPSYEQY
j_call: TRBJ2-7
v_call: TRBV6-5

cdr3_aa: ASSSDGSNEKLF
j_call: TRBJ1-4
v_call: TRBV5-1

cdr3_aa: ASSLDPGTNEKLF
j_call: TRBJ1-4
v_call: TRBV5-1

cdr3_aa: ASSLGQGGYYEQY
j_call: TRBJ2-7
v_call: TRBV5-4

cdr3_aa: SVEGEDEKLF
j_call: TRBJ1-4
v_call: TRBV29-1

cdr3_aa: ASSSPVSRRTQY
j_call: TRBJ2-5
v_call: TRBV28

cdr3_aa: ASSLTISGANVLT
j_call: TRBJ2-6
v_call: TRBV5-5

cdr3_aa: ASSLFEETQY
j_call: TRBJ2-5
v_call: TRBV7-2

cdr3_aa: ASSYPGLGYGYT
j_call: TRBJ1-2
v_call: TRBV5-1

cdr3_aa: ASSVEALNEKLF
j_call: TRBJ1-4
v_call: TRBV2

cdr3_aa: ASSSRDRNEQF
j_call: TRBJ2-1
v_call: TRBV7-2

cdr3_aa: ASSRGVSGDSPLH
j_call: TRBJ1-6
v_call: TRBV19

cdr3_aa: ASRFRGAGGGELF
j_call: TRBJ2-2
v_call: TRBV11-1

cdr3_aa: ASSALAPRRDTQY
j_call: TRBJ2-3
v_call: TRBV19

cdr3_aa: ASNTPGGTDEKLF
j_call: TRBJ1-4
v_call: TRBV4-1

cdr3_aa: ASSPSSGVPRELF
j_call: TRBJ2-2
v_call: TRBV28

cdr3_aa: SARTGETQY
j_call: TRBJ2-5
v_call: TRBV20-1

cdr3_aa: ASSPLLAGASYNEQF
j_call: TRBJ2-1
v_call: TRBV18

cdr3_aa: ASSEDRDRQMNTEAF
j_call: TRBJ1-1
v_call: TRBV10-1

cdr3_aa: ASSLSGGYNEQF
j_call: TRBJ2-1
v_call: TRBV5-1

cdr3_aa: ASSFGATGELF
j_call: TRBJ2-2
v_call: TRBV5-1

cdr3_aa: ASSLAARVETQY
j_call: TRBJ2-5
v_call: TRBV7-9

cdr3_aa: ASSLGFYYEQY
j_call: TRBJ2-7
v_call: TRBV11-3

cdr3_aa: ASSLWDQNTGELF
j_call: TRBJ2-2
v_call: TRBV5-1

cdr3_aa: ASSPQGNLYYGYT
j_call: TRBJ1-2
v_call: TRBV18

cdr3_aa: ASSLARRSGNTIY
j_call: TRBJ1-3
v_call: TRBV7-6

cdr3_aa: AISTGGASDTQY
j_call: TRBJ2-3
v_call: TRBV10-3

cdr3_aa: ASSATGTDYEQY
j_call: TRBJ2-7
v_call: TRBV9

cdr3_aa: ASSPSSIGNTEAF
j_call: TRBJ1-1
v_call: TRBV28

cdr3_aa: ASSIPGRRSYEQY
j_call: TRBJ2-7
v_call: TRBV19

cdr3_aa: ASSSRPGTSASSYEQY
j_call: TRBJ2-7
v_call: TRBV5-1